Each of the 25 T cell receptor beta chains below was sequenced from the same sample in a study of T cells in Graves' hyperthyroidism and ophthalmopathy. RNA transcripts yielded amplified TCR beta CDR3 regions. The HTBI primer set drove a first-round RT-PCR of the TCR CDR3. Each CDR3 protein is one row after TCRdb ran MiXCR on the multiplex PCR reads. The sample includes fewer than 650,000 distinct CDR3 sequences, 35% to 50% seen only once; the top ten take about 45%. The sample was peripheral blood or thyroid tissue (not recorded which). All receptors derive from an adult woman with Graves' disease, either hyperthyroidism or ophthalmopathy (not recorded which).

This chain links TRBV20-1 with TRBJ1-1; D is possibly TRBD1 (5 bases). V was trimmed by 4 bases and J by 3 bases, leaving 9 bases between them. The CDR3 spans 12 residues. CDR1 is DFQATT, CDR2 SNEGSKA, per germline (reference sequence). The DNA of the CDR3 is TGCAGTGCTAAGGACACTTACACTGAAGCTTTCTTT. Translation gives CSAKDTYTEAFF.

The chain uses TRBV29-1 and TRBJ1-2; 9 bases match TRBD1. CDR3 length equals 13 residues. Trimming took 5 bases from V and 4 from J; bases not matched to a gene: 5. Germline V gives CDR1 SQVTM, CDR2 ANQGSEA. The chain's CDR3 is CSVRQGGGYGYTF. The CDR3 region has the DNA TGCAGCGTTCGACAGGGGGGTGGCTATGGCTACACCTTC. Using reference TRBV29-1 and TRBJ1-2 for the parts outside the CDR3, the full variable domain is SAVISQKPSRDICQRGTSLTIQCQVDSQVTMMFWYRQQPGQSLTLIATANQGSEATYESGFVIDKFPISRPNLTFSTLTVSNMSPEDSSIYLCSVRQGGGYGYTFGSGTRLTVV.

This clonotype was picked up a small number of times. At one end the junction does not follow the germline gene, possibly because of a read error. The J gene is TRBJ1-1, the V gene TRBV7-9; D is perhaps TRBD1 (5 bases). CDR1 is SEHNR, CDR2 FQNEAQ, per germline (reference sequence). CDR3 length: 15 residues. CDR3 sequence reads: CASSLAGVRGTEAFF. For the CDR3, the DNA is TGCGCCAGCAGCTTGGCCGGGGTTAGGGGCACTGAAGCTTTCTTT.

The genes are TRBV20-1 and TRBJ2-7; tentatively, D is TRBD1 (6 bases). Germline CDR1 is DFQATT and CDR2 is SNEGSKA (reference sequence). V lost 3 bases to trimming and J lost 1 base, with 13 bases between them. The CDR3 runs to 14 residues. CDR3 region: CSASRGASSYEQYF. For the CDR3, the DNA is TGCAGTGCTAGCAGGGGCGCTAGTTCCTACGAGCAGTACTTC.

CDR3 in amino acids: CSASLSGVGSNQPQHF. The CDR3 nucleotides are TGCAGTGCTAGCCTATCGGGGGTCGGTAGCAATCAGCCCCAGCATTTT. V gene TRBV20-1 combines with J gene TRBJ1-5; possible D gene TRBD1, 5 bases. CDR1 is DFQATT and CDR2 is SNEGSKA in the germline V gene (reference sequence). V lost 3 bases to trimming and J lost 0 bases, with 15 bases between them. The CDR3 runs to 16 residues.

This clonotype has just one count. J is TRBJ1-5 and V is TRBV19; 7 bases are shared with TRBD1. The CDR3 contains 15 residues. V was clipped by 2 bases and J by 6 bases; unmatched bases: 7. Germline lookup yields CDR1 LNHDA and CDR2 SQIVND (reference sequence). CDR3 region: CASSIQGVRAQPQHF. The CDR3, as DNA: TGTGCCAGTAGTATACAGGGGGTCAGGGCTCAGCCCCAGCATTTT.

The CDR3: CASSLRQGTTDPKLFF. The CDR3 nucleotides are TGTGCCAGCAGCCTTCGACAGGGGACGACCGATCCGAAACTGTTTTTT. The V and J genes are TRBV7-2 and TRBJ1-4, with 8 nucleotides matching TRBD1. This CDR3 spans 16 amino acids. Germline V gene sequence: CDR1 SGHTA, CDR2 FQGNSA. V was pared by 5 bases and J by 11 bases, with 16 bases of the junction left unmatched. The full variable domain, with the rest looked up from reference TRBV7-2 and TRBJ1-4, is GAGVSQSPSNKVTEKGKDVELRCDPISGHTALYWYRQSLGQGLEFLIYFQGNSAPDKSGLPSDRFSAERTGGSVSTLTIQRTQQEDSAVYLCASSLRQGTTDPKLFFGSGTQLSVL.

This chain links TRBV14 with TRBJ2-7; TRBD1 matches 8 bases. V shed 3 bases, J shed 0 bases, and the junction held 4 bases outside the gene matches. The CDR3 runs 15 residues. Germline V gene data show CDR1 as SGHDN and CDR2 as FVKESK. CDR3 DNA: TGTGCCAGCAGCCAGTACAGGGGGAGCTCCTACGAGCAGTACTTC. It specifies CASSQYRGSSYEQYF.

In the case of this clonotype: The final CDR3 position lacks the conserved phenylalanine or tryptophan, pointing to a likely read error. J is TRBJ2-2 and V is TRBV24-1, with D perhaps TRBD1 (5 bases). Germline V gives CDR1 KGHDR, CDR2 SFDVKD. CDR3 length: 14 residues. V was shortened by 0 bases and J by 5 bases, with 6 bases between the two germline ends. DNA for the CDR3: TGTGCCACCAGTGATTTGAGGGGTACCGGGGAGCTGTTTTCT. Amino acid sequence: CATSDLRGTGELFS.

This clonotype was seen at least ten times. The CDR3 spells CSASYRDYETQYF. In DNA form, the CDR3 reads TGCAGTGCTAGCTACCGGGACTATGAGACCCAGTACTTC. This sequence joins TRBV20-1 and TRBJ2-5; 7 bases match TRBD2. The CDR3 extends over 13 amino acids. The V segment lost 3 bases and the J segment 5 bases; nucleotides outside the gene matches: 6. The germline V gene has CDR1 DFQATT and CDR2 SNEGSKA (reference sequence).

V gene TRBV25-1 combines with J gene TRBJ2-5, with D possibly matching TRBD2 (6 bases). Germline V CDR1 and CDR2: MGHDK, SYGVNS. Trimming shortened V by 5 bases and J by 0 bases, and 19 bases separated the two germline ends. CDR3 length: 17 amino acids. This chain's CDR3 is CASSLVRASAYQETQYF. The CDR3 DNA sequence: TGTGCCAGCAGTTTAGTTCGGGCTAGCGCCTACCAAGAGACCCAGTACTTC.

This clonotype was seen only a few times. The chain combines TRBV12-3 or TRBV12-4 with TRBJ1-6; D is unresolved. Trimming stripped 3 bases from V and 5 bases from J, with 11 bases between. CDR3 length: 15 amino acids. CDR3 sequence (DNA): TGTGCCAGCAGTTTCCGGGGTTTGGATAATTCACCCCTCCACTTT. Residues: CASSFRGLDNSPLHF.

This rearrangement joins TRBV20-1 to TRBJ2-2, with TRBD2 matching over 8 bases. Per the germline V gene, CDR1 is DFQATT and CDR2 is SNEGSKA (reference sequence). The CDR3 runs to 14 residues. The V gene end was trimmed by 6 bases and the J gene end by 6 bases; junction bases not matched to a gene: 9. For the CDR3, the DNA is TGCAGTGCCCCACAAGCGGGGGTGGCCGGGGAGCTGTTTTTT. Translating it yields CSAPQAGVAGELFF.

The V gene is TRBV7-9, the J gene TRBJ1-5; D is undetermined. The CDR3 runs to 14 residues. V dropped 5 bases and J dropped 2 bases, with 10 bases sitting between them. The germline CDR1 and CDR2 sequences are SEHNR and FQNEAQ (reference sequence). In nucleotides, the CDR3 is TGTGCCAGCAGCGACACTCGGGGCAATCAGCCCCAGCATTTT. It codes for CASSDTRGNQPQHF.

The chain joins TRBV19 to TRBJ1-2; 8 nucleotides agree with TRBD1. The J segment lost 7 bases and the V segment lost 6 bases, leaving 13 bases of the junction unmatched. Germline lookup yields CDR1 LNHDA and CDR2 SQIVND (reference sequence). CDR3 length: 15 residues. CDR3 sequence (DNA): TGTGCCAGTAGCCAACCCGCCAGGGGGCTAAGTGGCTACACCTTC. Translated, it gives CASSQPARGLSGYTF. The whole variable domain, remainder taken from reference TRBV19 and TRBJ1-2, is DGGITQSPKYLFRKEGQNVTLSCEQNLNHDAMYWYRQDPGQGLRLIYYSQIVNDFQKGDIAEGYSVSREKKESFPLTVTSAQKNPTAFYLCASSQPARGLSGYTFGSGTRLTVV.

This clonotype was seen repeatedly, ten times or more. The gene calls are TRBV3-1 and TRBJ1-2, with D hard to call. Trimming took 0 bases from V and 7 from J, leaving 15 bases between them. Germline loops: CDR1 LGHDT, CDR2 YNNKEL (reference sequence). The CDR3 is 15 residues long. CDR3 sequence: CASSQDWVVGSGYTF. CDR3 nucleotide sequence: TGTGCCAGCAGCCAAGATTGGGTGGTCGGAAGTGGCTACACCTTC.

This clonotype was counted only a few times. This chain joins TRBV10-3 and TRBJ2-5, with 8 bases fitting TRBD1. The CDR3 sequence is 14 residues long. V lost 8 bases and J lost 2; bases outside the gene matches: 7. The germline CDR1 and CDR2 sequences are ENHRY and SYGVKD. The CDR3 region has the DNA TGTGCCATCGCCTCCGGGACAGGACAAGAGACCCAGTACTTC. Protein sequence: CAIASGTGQETQYF.

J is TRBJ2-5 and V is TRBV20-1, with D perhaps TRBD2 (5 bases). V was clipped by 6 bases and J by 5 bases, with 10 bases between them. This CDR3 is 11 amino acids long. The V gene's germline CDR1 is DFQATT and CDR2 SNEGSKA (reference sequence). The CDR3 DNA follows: TGCAGTGCCCCATGGGAGGAGACCCAGTACTTC. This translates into CSAPWEETQYF.

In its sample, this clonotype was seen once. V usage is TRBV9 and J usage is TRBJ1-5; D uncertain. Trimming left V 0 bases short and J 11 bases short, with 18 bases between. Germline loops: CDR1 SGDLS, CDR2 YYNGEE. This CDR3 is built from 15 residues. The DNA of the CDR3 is TGTGCCAGCAGCGTAGAGGCGGGAGTCAGAGAGACCCAGCATTTT. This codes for CASSVEAGVRETQHF.

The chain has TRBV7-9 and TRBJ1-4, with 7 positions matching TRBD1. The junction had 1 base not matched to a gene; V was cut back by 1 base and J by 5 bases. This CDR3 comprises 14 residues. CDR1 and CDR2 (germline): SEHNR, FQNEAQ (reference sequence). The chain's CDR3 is CASSLGGQNEKLFF. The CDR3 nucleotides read TGTGCCAGCAGCTTAGGGGGACAGAATGAAAAACTGTTTTTT.

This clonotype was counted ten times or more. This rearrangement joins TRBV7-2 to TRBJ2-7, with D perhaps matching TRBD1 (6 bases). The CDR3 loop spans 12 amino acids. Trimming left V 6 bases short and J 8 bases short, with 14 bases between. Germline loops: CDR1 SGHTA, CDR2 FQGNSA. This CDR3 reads CASSRTGFQQYF. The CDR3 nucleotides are TGTGCCAGCAGTCGAACAGGGTTTCAGCAGTACTTC.

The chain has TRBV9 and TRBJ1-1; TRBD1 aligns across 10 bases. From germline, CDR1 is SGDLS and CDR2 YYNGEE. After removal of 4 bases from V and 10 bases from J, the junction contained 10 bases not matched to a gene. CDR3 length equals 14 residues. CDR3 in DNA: TGTGCCAGCAGCCCACGGACAGGGGGGGTGAGAGCTTTCTTT. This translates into CASSPRTGGVRAFF.

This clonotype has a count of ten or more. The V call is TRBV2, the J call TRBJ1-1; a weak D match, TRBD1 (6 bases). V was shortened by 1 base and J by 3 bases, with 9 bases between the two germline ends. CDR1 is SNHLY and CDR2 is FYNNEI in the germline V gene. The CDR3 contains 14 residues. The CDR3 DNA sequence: TGTGCCAGCAGTGAAGTGGGGGGCTACACTGAAGCTTTCTTT. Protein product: CASSEVGGYTEAFF.

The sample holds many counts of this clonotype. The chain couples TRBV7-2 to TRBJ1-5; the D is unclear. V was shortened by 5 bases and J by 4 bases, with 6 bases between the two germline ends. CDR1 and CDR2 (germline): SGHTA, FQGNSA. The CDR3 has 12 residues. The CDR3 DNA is TGTGCCAGCAGCCAAAGAAATCAGCCCCAGCATTTT. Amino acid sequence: CASSQRNQPQHF.

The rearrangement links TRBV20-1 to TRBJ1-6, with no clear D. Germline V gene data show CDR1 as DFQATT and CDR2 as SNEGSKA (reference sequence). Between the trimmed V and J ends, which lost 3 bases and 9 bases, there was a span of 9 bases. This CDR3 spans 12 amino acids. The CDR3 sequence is CSARLVRSPLHF. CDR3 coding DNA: TGCAGTGCTAGGTTGGTCCGTTCACCCCTCCACTTT.